Listed here are 28 T cell receptor beta chains from one sample, sequenced in a study of blood T cell repertoires in COVID-19. Measured with immunoSEQ multiplex PCR; TCRdb has only the in-frame clones, and not every one. Of approximately 100,000 clones detected, roughly 92% appear once; the ten largest clones hold around 6%. Sequencing used peripheral blood. These receptors came from an older man with acute or convalescent COVID-19.

Points on this clone: Other DNA sequences in this specimen translate into the identical CDR3. This chain links TRBV5-1 with TRBJ1-2; D gene ambiguous. Trimming stripped 0 bases from V and 2 bases from J, with 5 bases between. CDR1 is SGHRS and CDR2 is YFSETQ in the germline V gene. CDR3 size: 13 residues. CDR3 DNA: TGCGCCAGCAGCTTGGGGCAGAACTATGGCTACACCTTC. Its protein product is CASSLGQNYGYTF.

J is TRBJ1-1 and V is TRBV7-9; D gene unclear. V dropped 1 base and J dropped 3 bases, with 6 bases sitting between them. The CDR3 spans 13 residues. From germline, CDR1 is SEHNR and CDR2 FQNEAQ (reference sequence). The CDR3, as DNA: TGTGCCAGCAGCTTAGACAGCTACACTGAAGCTTTCTTT. Its protein is CASSLDSYTEAFF.

The V gene is TRBV2, the J gene TRBJ2-1; TRBD2 might be the D (5 bases). Trimming took 2 bases from V and 6 from J, leaving 11 bases between them. Germline CDR1 is SNHLY and CDR2 is FYNNEI. The CDR3 has 14 residues. The CDR3, as DNA: TGTGCCAGCAGTGAACGAGGGCACAGCAATGAGCAGTTCTTC. Protein: CASSERGHSNEQFF.

The chain has TRBV2 and TRBJ1-5; D is possibly TRBD1 (5 bases). Between the trimmed V and J ends, which lost 2 bases and 7 bases, there was a span of 12 bases. CDR1 and CDR2 from the germline V gene are SNHLY and FYNNEI. This CDR3 is 14 amino acids long. This CDR3 is CASSETSGSQPQHF. CDR3 nucleotide sequence: TGTGCCAGCAGTGAAACGTCAGGGTCGCAGCCCCAGCATTTT.

The J gene is TRBJ1-2, the V gene TRBV10-3; D ambiguous. Trimming removed 3 bases at V and 3 bases at J, with 8 bases between. Germline V lookup: CDR1 ENHRY, CDR2 SYGVKD. The CDR3 runs 13 residues. This CDR3 is CAISETTYYGYTF. As DNA, the CDR3 is TGTGCCATCAGTGAAACAACCTACTATGGCTACACCTTC.

This sequence joins TRBV10-2 and TRBJ2-2; 7 nucleotides match TRBD2. The CDR3 spans 13 residues. Germline V gene lookup returns CDR1 WSHSY and CDR2 SAAADI. The V segment lost 8 bases and the J segment 4 bases; nucleotides outside the gene matches: 4. The CDR3 sequence: CASGGEGTGELFF. The DNA for the CDR3 is TGCGCCAGCGGTGGGGAGGGCACCGGGGAGCTGTTTTTT.

V usage is TRBV18 and J usage is TRBJ2-2, with D possibly being TRBD1 (5 bases). V lost 2 bases and J lost 6, with 13 bases in between. Germline CDR1 KGHSH, CDR2 LQKENI. This CDR3 is built from 15 residues. The CDR3 reads CASSPGQGFAGELFF. The DNA for the CDR3 is TGTGCCAGCTCACCAGGCCAGGGTTTCGCCGGGGAGCTGTTTTTT.

The chain couples TRBV5-1 to TRBJ1-5; D remains ambiguous. Germline V gene lookup returns CDR1 SGHRS and CDR2 YFSETQ. CDR3 size: 13 residues. The V end lost 0 bases, the J end lost 9 bases, and 10 bases lay between the germline ends. CDR3 in amino acids: CASSLGHSWPQHF. The CDR3 bases are TGCGCCAGCAGCTTGGGACACTCCTGGCCCCAGCATTTT.

This clone was found once. The chain carries TRBV28 and TRBJ1-1; maybe TRBD1 (6 bases). V lost 8 bases and J lost 12, with 22 bases in between. CDR1 is MDHEN and CDR2 is SYDVKM in the germline V gene. This CDR3 region has 13 residues. The CDR3 region has the DNA TGTGCCAGCCATCTGCCGGGACACGGAAGAACTTTCTTT. Amino acid sequence: CASHLPGHGRTFF.

The V and J genes are TRBV5-6 and TRBJ1-5; D ambiguous. The V end was cut by 2 bases, the J end by 7 bases, with 13 bases between. The CDR3 runs to 14 residues. Germline V gene data show CDR1 as SGHDT and CDR2 as YYEEEE. CDR3 protein: CASSFAGDRQPQHF. DNA for the CDR3: TGTGCCAGCAGCTTTGCGGGCGATAGACAGCCCCAGCATTTT.

The V gene is TRBV29-1, the J gene TRBJ1-1, with 9 bases fitting TRBD1. CDR1 is SQVTM and CDR2 is ANQGSEA in the germline V gene. V lost 7 bases and J lost 6; bases outside the gene matches: 3. The CDR3 totals 11 residues. CDR3 residues: CSGRQGAEAFF. The CDR3, as DNA: TGCAGCGGCCGACAGGGGGCTGAAGCTTTCTTT.

The chain couples TRBV29-1 to TRBJ2-1, with 9 bases matching TRBD1. The CDR3 is 13 residues long. CDR1 is SQVTM and CDR2 is ANQGSEA in the germline V gene. V lost 4 bases, J lost 5 bases, and 3 bases stayed unmatched. The CDR3 reads CSVVGQGNNEQFF. The CDR3 DNA reads as TGCAGCGTTGTGGGACAGGGAAACAATGAGCAGTTCTTC.

This sequence joins TRBV7-5 and TRBJ2-1; the table's D call, TRBD2, has no DNA check behind it. TRBV7-5 is reported as a pseudogene. The CDR3 runs to 12 residues. Written as DNA, the CDR3 is TGTGTCAGAAGCGGGTCGGGTAAACGGCAGTTCTTC. This codes for CVRSGSGKRQFF.

The chain links TRBV6-5 to TRBJ1-1; 8 bases match TRBD1. CDR1 and CDR2 (germline): MNHEY, SVGAGI. V trimming: 5 bases; J trimming: 4 bases; junction bases outside the gene matches: 6. This CDR3 spans 14 amino acids. The CDR3 nucleotides read TGTGCCAGCAGTCGCCTCACAGGGGGCACTGAAGCTTTCTTT. Protein product: CASSRLTGGTEAFF.

This clone was counted once. The chain joins TRBV27 to TRBJ1-1, with 9 positions matching TRBD1. Per germline, CDR1 MNHEY and CDR2 SMNVEV (reference sequence). Trimming took 7 bases from V and 5 from J; bases not matched to a gene: 11. This CDR3 has 15 amino acids. CDR3 in amino acids: CASTLTQTGGTEAFF. In DNA form, the CDR3 reads TGTGCCAGCACCCTAACCCAGACAGGGGGAACTGAAGCTTTCTTT.

This chain joins TRBV5-4 and TRBJ2-1; 7 bases match TRBD2. V dropped 5 bases and J dropped 4; count of bases not matched to a gene: 6. This CDR3 has 14 residues. Germline V gene sequence: CDR1 SGHNT, CDR2 YYREEE (reference sequence). CDR3 in amino acids: CASSPLGGYNEQFF. CDR3 in DNA: TGTGCCAGCAGTCCGCTGGGGGGGTACAATGAGCAGTTCTTC.

CDR3 residues: CASSVSGGAYGYTF. DNA for the CDR3: TGTGCCAGCAGCGTTAGTGGGGGGGCCTATGGCTACACCTTC. The V gene is TRBV9, the J gene TRBJ1-2; D possibly corresponds to TRBD1 (6 bases). The CDR3 runs 14 residues. Germline V lookup: CDR1 SGDLS, CDR2 YYNGEE. Trimming removed 2 bases from V and 4 bases from J, with 12 bases in between.

The J gene is TRBJ1-2, the V gene TRBV12-3 or TRBV12-4; perhaps TRBD1 as D (5 bases). This CDR3 spans 13 amino acids. CDR3: CAIVRGPNYGYTF. The CDR3, as DNA: TGTGCAATTGTAAGGGGCCCTAACTATGGCTACACCTTC.

The chain links TRBV2 to TRBJ1-3, with D hard to call. Germline V gives CDR1 SNHLY, CDR2 FYNNEI. V dropped 7 bases and J dropped 1 base, with 8 bases sitting between them. This CDR3 comprises 13 residues. The CDR3: CASTRDSGNTIYF. The CDR3 DNA follows: TGTGCCAGCACCCGGGATTCTGGAAACACCATATATTTT.

The CDR3 DNA reads as TGTGCCAGCAGCTCCCGGGACTTACTTACAATGTCTGAGCAGTTCTTC. It translates to CASSSRDLLTMSEQFF. The chain employs TRBV7-8 and TRBJ2-1, with D perhaps TRBD2 (6 bases). CDR3 length equals 16 residues. Trimming left V 4 bases short and J 9 bases short, with 22 bases between. The germline V gene has CDR1 SGHVS and CDR2 FQNEAQ.

The V call is TRBV6-5, the J call TRBJ2-1, with D perhaps TRBD1 (5 bases). V lost 0 bases, J lost 14 bases, and 14 bases lay in between. This CDR3 is built from 13 residues. The germline V gene has CDR1 MNHEY and CDR2 SVGAGI. As DNA, the CDR3 is TGTGCCAGCAGTTACTCGGGTAGGGGTGGGGAGTTCTTC. The encoded protein is CASSYSGRGGEFF.

The chain combines TRBV6-5 with TRBJ1-6, with D maybe TRBD1 (5 bases). CDR1 and CDR2 (germline): MNHEY, SVGAGI. The CDR3 has 12 residues. The V end was cut by 7 bases, the J end by 9 bases, with 10 bases between. The CDR3 is CASIGGASPLHF. CDR3 DNA sequence: TGTGCCAGCATCGGCGGGGCTTCACCCCTCCACTTT.

The J gene is TRBJ2-4, the V gene TRBV30; 7 positions agree with TRBD2. CDR1 is GTSNPN, CDR2 SVGIG, per germline (reference sequence). Trimming took 1 base from V and 0 from J; bases not matched to a gene: 6. The CDR3 contains 16 residues. CDR3 nucleotide sequence: TGTGCCTGGAGTGGGGGGGGGTTCTTAGCCAAAAACATTCAGTACTTC. It specifies CAWSGGGFLAKNIQYF.

The genes are TRBV7-8 and TRBJ2-2; 8 nucleotides align to TRBD1. The CDR3 has 15 residues. Germline CDR1 reads SGHVS; CDR2 reads FQNEAQ. The trim removed 5 bases at V and 4 bases at J, leaving 6 bases unmatched. The CDR3: CASSPQGGSTGELFF. CDR3 coding DNA: TGTGCCAGCAGCCCACAGGGGGGAAGCACCGGGGAGCTGTTTTTT.

This clone has only one observation. Compared with germline, one end of the junction differs, possibly owing to a read error. The chain recombines TRBV7-7 with TRBJ1-6; D not resolved. The CDR3 sequence is 17 residues long. Germline CDR1 reads SSHAT; CDR2 reads FNYEAQ (reference sequence). This CDR3 is CASSLERRSTYNSPLHF. The CDR3 DNA follows: TGTGCTAGCAGCTTAGAGCGGCGATCGACCTATAATTCACCCCTCCACTTT.

The chain joins TRBV11-2 to TRBJ2-5; 8 bases are shared with TRBD2. Germline CDR1 reads SGHAT; CDR2 reads FQNNGV. J gave up 3 bases and V 3 bases, and 3 bases lay outside the gene matches. The CDR3 loop spans 14 amino acids. The CDR3 region has the DNA TGTGCCAGCAGCTTCACCGGGGGGGAAGAGACCCAGTACTTC. It codes for CASSFTGGEETQYF.

The rearrangement joins TRBV4-1 to TRBJ2-3; D ambiguous. Germline V lookup: CDR1 MGHRA, CDR2 YSYEKL. The CDR3 is 15 amino acids. V was cut by 0 bases and J by 0 bases, with 7 bases left in between. In DNA, the CDR3 is TGCGCCAGCAGCCAAGATCAGCGAAGCACAGATACGCAGTATTTT. Translation gives CASSQDQRSTDTQYF.

V usage is TRBV7-2 and J usage is TRBJ1-2, with no clear D. Germline lookup yields CDR1 SGHTA and CDR2 FQGNSA. The CDR3 loop spans 14 amino acids. The ends were cut back, 1 base at V and 8 bases at J, with 14 bases in the middle. For the CDR3, the DNA is TGTGCCAGCAGCTTAGACGGGGAGTTTCGAGGCTACACCTTC. This translates into CASSLDGEFRGYTF. Supplemented by reference TRBV7-2 and TRBJ1-2, the full variable domain reads GAGVSQSPSNKVTEKGKDVELRCDPISGHTALYWYRQSLGQGLEFLIYFQGNSAPDKSGLPSDRFSAERTGGSVSTLTIQRTQQEDSAVYLCASSLDGEFRGYTFGSGTRLTVV.